The 16 T cell receptor beta chains in this list originate from one sample, sequenced in a study of CD8 T cells in ankylosing spondylitis. TCRdb re-called the 5' RACE reads through MiXCR, storing one row per CDR3 protein. This sample has over 100,000 distinct CDR3 sequences, with roughly 7.3% found just once. Sequencing used blood, either unsorted or a sorted T cell fraction (not recorded which). All receptors derive from a male donor with ankylosing spondylitis or in good health (not recorded which).

Ten or more counts support this clonotype. V usage is TRBV20-1 and J usage is TRBJ1-2; D remains ambiguous. Looked up from germline, CDR1 is DFQATT and CDR2 is SNEGSKA (reference sequence). The V end was cut by 4 bases, the J end by 2 bases, with 14 bases between. This CDR3 is built from 14 residues. The CDR3 DNA is TGCAGTGCTAAAGCGGAGATGATAAACTATGGCTACACCTTC. Translating it yields CSAKAEMINYGYTF.

This clonotype appeared many times. This chain uses TRBV5-5 with TRBJ2-5; weak D call: TRBD2 (5 bases). Trimming left V 1 base short and J 5 bases short, with 15 bases between. The CDR3 contains 15 residues. Germline loops: CDR1 SGHKS, CDR2 YYEKEE (reference sequence). CDR3 in DNA: TGTGCCAGCAGCTTGTCTCCGGGATGGGCGGAGACCCAGTACTTC. It is translated as CASSLSPGWAETQYF.

This clonotype showed up many times. The J gene is TRBJ2-3, the V gene TRBV20-1; 10 positions match TRBD2. In germline, CDR1 is DFQATT, CDR2 SNEGSKA (reference sequence). This CDR3 is built from 14 residues. With 6 bases clipped from V and 4 bases from J, the junction kept 7 bases outside the gene matches. The CDR3 here is CSAGPSGGADTQYF. The DNA of the CDR3 is TGCAGTGCCGGCCCTAGCGGGGGTGCAGATACGCAGTATTTT.

This clonotype showed up many times. CDR3 amino acids: CASSPQGREQFF. The CDR3 coding sequence is TGCGCCAGCAGCCCCCAGGGTCGTGAGCAGTTCTTC. The chain couples TRBV5-1 to TRBJ2-1, with D perhaps TRBD1 (5 bases). Germline assignment: CDR1 SGHRS and CDR2 YFSETQ. CDR3 size: 12 residues. With 4 bases removed from V and 9 bases from J, the gap between germline ends came to 11 bases.

This clonotype was recorded at least ten times. The chain recombines TRBV5-1 with TRBJ2-7; D is possibly TRBD1 (7 bases). Trimming removed 0 bases from V and 1 base from J, with 11 bases in between. Germline V gene sequence: CDR1 SGHRS, CDR2 YFSETQ. The CDR3 spans 15 residues. CDR3 in DNA: TGCGCCAGCAGCTTGGTCGGGGGACAGTCCTACGAGCAGTACTTC. Translated: CASSLVGGQSYEQYF.

This clonotype was seen many times. V and J are TRBV5-1 and TRBJ2-6, with D perhaps TRBD1 (6 bases). V was trimmed by 2 bases and J by 8 bases, leaving 14 bases between them. Germline values: CDR1 SGHRS, CDR2 YFSETQ. The CDR3 runs 15 residues. The CDR3 protein is CASSLQGDTPNVLTF. CDR3 coding DNA: TGCGCCAGCAGCTTACAAGGGGACACCCCCAACGTCCTGACTTTC.

This clonotype was picked up many times. The chain is built from TRBV20-1 and TRBJ2-5; D tentatively fits TRBD1 or TRBD2 (5 bases each). The CDR3 covers 12 residues. Germline loops: CDR1 DFQATT, CDR2 SNEGSKA (reference sequence). V was clipped by 6 bases and J by 4 bases, with 12 bases between them. This CDR3 is CSATPGTETQYF. The CDR3 DNA sequence: TGCAGTGCAACCCCCGGGACAGAGACCCAGTACTTC.

This clonotype has a count of ten or more. The V gene is TRBV6-2 or TRBV6-3, the J gene TRBJ1-2; D gene ambiguous. The V and J ends lost 2 bases and 5 bases respectively, with 12 bases between them. The CDR3 covers 14 residues. Germline loops: CDR1 MNHEY, CDR2 SVGEGT. CDR3 sequence: CASSYEIPEYGYTF. As DNA, the CDR3 is TGTGCCAGCAGTTACGAGATCCCGGAATATGGCTACACCTTC.

The sample holds many counts of this clonotype. The chain employs TRBV5-1 and TRBJ2-7; perhaps D is TRBD1 or TRBD2 (5 bases each). The CDR3 is 14 residues long. CDR1 and CDR2 from the germline V gene are SGHRS and YFSETQ. The ends were cut back, 4 bases at V and 0 bases at J, with 11 bases in the middle. CDR3 protein: CASSLGTFSYEQYF. Here the CDR3 DNA reads TGCGCCAGCAGCCTCGGGACCTTCTCCTACGAGCAGTACTTC.

This clonotype was counted many times. This rearrangement joins TRBV29-1 to TRBJ2-2; TRBD2 agrees at 9 bases. This CDR3 is built from 13 residues. Trimming removed 7 bases from V and 4 bases from J; junction bases left unmatched: 4. Germline V gene data show CDR1 as SQVTM and CDR2 as ANQGSEA. The CDR3 DNA reads TGCAGCGGCATAGCGGGAGCCACCGGGGAGCTGTTTTTT. Its protein product is CSGIAGATGELFF.

In this sample, this clonotype turned up many times. V is TRBV6-1 and J is TRBJ2-2; D assignment may be TRBD1 or TRBD2 (5 bases each). Germline V gene data show CDR1 as MNHNS and CDR2 as SASEGT. The CDR3 is 15 residues long. Trimming took off 9 bases at V and 1 base at J, with 15 bases between the two ends. CDR3 loop: CASRPPGRNTGELFF. The CDR3 nucleotides read TGTGCCAGTCGCCCCCCGGGACGGAACACCGGGGAGCTGTTTTTT.

This clonotype was found many times. Here the CDR3 DNA reads TGTGCCAGCAGCCCAGGACAGTCGAACACCGGGGAGCTGTTTTTT. Residues: CASSPGQSNTGELFF. V gene TRBV7-9 combines with J gene TRBJ2-2; weak D call: TRBD1 (6 bases). This CDR3 comprises 15 residues. The ends were cut back, 5 bases at V and 0 bases at J, with 10 bases in the middle. Germline assignment: CDR1 SEHNR and CDR2 FQNEAQ (reference sequence).

This sequence joins TRBV30 and TRBJ2-5, with a tentative D call TRBD2 (5 bases). Trimming took 5 bases from V and 3 from J, leaving 13 bases between them. CDR3 size: 13 residues. CDR1 is GTSNPN, CDR2 SVGIG, per germline (reference sequence). The CDR3 sequence: CAWGSGIEETQYF. The DNA of the CDR3 is TGTGCCTGGGGAAGCGGTATTGAAGAGACCCAGTACTTC.

This clonotype was seen at least ten times. This chain links TRBV4-2 with TRBJ2-6; possibly TRBD1 for D (6 bases). CDR1 and CDR2 from the germline V gene are LGHNA and YNFKEQ. V lost 1 base and J lost 0, with 7 bases in between. This CDR3 comprises 16 residues. The CDR3 loop reads CASSQGGGSGANVLTF. In nucleotides, the CDR3 is TGTGCCAGCAGCCAAGGAGGGGGCTCTGGGGCCAACGTCCTGACTTTC.

This clonotype has a count of ten or more. This chain links TRBV19 with TRBJ2-2; no reliable D call. The germline gives CDR1 LNHDA, CDR2 SQIVND (reference sequence). Trimming took off 3 bases at V and 6 bases at J, with 11 bases between the two ends. The CDR3 consists of 14 residues. CDR3 protein: CASSIGDPSGELFF. CDR3 sequence (DNA): TGTGCCAGTAGTATTGGTGACCCTTCCGGGGAGCTGTTTTTT.

This clonotype was detected ten times or more. V gene TRBV5-1 combines with J gene TRBJ2-1; D is unclear. This CDR3 has 11 residues. The germline V and J ends were trimmed by 4 bases and 8 bases, with 7 bases remaining between them. The germline gives CDR1 SGHRS, CDR2 YFSETQ. CDR3 in DNA: TGCGCCAGCAGCACCGGAGATGAGCAGTTCTTC. It encodes CASSTGDEQFF.